This record looks at one TCR beta chain sequence and its context. The antigen is undetermined. This sample is part of a study of cytomegalovirus exposure and HLA in healthy donors. In the study overall: Tens of millions of unique TCRs from HLA-typed donors made up an early data release. Most genotyped donors, around 86% of about 400, had Caucasian-associated genetic ancestry. Study outcomes and limitations: Analyses of presence and absence presupposed an approximately uniform sequencing depth across donors. Being productive about 87% or about 30% of the time was typical of most TCR beta V segments in an earlier analysis.

PCR was performed using 60 Vbeta and 13 Jbeta primers. Using immunoSEQ multiplex PCR, the repertoire was profiled, and TCRdb retains in-frame clones only, with some absent. Seen here are approximately 140,000 clones, less than 85% observed once, and the top ten hold around 6.5%. Germline V gene sequence: CDR1 MGHRA, CDR2 YSYEKL. The V end lost 0 bases, the J end lost 2 bases, and 10 bases lay between the germline ends. This CDR3 has 15 amino acids. The sequence was obtained from a man aged 45-65 years in good health and CMV-seropositive. This chain connects TRBV4-1 to TRBJ2-5; perhaps TRBD2 as D (5 bases). The material sequenced was PBMCs. As DNA, the CDR3 is TGCGCCAGCAGCCAAGATCCGGGATTACAAGAGACCCAGTACTTC. Its protein product is CASSQDPGLQETQYF.